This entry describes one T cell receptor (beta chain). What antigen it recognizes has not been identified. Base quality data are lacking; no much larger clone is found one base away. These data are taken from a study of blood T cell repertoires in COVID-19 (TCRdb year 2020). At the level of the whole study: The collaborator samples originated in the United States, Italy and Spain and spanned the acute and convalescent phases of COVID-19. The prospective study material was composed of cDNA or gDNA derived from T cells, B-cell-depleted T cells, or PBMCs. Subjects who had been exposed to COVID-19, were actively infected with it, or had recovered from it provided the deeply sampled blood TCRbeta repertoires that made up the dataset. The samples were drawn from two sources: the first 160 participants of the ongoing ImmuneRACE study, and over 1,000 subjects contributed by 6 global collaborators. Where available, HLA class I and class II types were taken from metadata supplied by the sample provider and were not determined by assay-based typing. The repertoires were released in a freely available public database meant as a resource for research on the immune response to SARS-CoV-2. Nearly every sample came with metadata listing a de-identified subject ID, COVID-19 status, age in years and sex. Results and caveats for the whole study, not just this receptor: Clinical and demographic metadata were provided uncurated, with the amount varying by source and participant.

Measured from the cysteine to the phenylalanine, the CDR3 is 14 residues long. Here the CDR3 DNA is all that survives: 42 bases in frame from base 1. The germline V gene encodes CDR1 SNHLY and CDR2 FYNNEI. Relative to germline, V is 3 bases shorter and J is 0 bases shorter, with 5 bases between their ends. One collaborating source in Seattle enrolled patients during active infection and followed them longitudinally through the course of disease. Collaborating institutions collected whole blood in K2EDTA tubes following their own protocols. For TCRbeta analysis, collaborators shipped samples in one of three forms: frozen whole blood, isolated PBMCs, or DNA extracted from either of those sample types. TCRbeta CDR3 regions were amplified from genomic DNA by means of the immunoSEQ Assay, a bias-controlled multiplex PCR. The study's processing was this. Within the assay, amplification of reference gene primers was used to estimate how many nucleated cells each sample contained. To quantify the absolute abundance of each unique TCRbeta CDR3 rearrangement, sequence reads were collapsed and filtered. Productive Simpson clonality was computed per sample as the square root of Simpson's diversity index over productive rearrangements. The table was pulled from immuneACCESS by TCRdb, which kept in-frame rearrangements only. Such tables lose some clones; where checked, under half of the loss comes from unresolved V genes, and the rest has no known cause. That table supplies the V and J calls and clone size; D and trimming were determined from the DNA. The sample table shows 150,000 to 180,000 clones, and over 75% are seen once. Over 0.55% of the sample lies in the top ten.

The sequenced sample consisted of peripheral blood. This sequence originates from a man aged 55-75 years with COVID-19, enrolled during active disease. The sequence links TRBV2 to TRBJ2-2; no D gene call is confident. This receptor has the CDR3 CASSDTPNTGELFF. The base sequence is TGTGCCAGCAGTGATACACCGAACACCGGGGAGCTGTTTTTT.